Following are 26 T cell receptor beta chains from one sample sequenced in a study of T cells in narcolepsy. Sequenced by immunoSEQ multiplex PCR; TCRdb stores in-frame clones only, minus some. The repertoire holds 20,000 to 30,000 clones, with around two thirds as singletons. What was sequenced was memory (CD45RA-) CD4+ T cells from blood. These TCRs come from a human donor in good health.

Notes on this clone: Other DNA sequences in the sample encode the same CDR3. The chain links TRBV6-1 to TRBJ2-1; weak D call: TRBD2 (7 bases). The CDR3 consists of 13 residues. V was clipped by 4 bases and J by 15 bases, with 19 bases between them. CDR1 is MNHNS and CDR2 is SASEGT in the germline V gene. The CDR3 coding sequence is TGTGCCAGCAGTGGGCTGGGGGGGGGCGAACGGTTCTTC. Translated: CASSGLGGGERFF.

This clone was seen only once. Compared with germline, one end of the junction differs, possibly owing to a read error. The chain has TRBV27 and TRBJ2-5; D is undetermined. The CDR3 totals 17 residues. CDR1 is MNHEY, CDR2 SMNVEV, per germline (reference sequence). DNA for the CDR3: TGTGTCAGCAGTTTATCGCCCCCGGGTGGGCGGCCAGAGACCCAGTACTTC. Translation gives CVSSLSPPGGRPETQYF.

This clone came up once. V and J are TRBV18 and TRBJ2-7; D is perhaps TRBD1 (5 bases). CDR1 KGHSH and CDR2 LQKENI come from the germline V gene. With 3 bases removed from V and 2 bases from J, the gap between germline ends came to 5 bases. This CDR3 region has 12 residues. This chain's CDR3 is CASSPTAYEQYF. CDR3 nucleotides: TGTGCCAGCTCACCGACAGCCTACGAGCAGTACTTC. Complete variable domain (other parts from reference TRBV18 and TRBJ2-7): NAGVMQNPRHLVRRRGQEARLRCSPMKGHSHVYWYRQLPEEGLKFMVYLQKENIIDESGMPKERFSAEFPKEGPSILRIQQVVRGDSAAYFCASSPTAYEQYFGPGTRLTVT.

The chain couples TRBV30 to TRBJ1-1, with D unresolved. The germline gives CDR1 GTSNPN, CDR2 SVGIG (reference sequence). The CDR3 has 11 amino acids. The germline V and J ends were trimmed by 4 bases and 7 bases, with 10 bases remaining between them. CDR3 protein: CAWNQQGEAFF. The CDR3 region has the DNA TGTGCCTGGAATCAACAAGGTGAAGCTTTCTTT.

This chain joins TRBV30 and TRBJ1-2; a weak D match, TRBD1 (5 bases). V shed 7 bases and J shed 0 bases, with 12 bases lying between them. The germline CDR1 and CDR2 sequences are GTSNPN and SVGIG (reference sequence). CDR3 length equals 13 residues. CDR3 nucleotide sequence: TGTGCCTACCGGGACGGAGCTAACTATGGCTACACCTTC. Protein sequence: CAYRDGANYGYTF.

This clone was counted a few times. The chain combines TRBV30 with TRBJ1-6; 11 nucleotides match TRBD1. The germline V gene encodes CDR1 GTSNPN and CDR2 SVGIG (reference sequence). The CDR3 totals 12 residues. The DNA for the CDR3 is TGTGCGACCGGGACAGGGGGTTCACCCCTCCACTTT. This codes for CATGTGGSPLHF.

The V call is TRBV5-1, the J call TRBJ2-2, with no clear D. This CDR3 region has 13 residues. The germline V gene encodes CDR1 SGHRS and CDR2 YFSETQ. V was clipped by 0 bases and J by 4 bases, with 4 bases between them. The CDR3 DNA is TGCGCCAGCAGCTTGGCGTTCACCGGGGAGCTGTTTTTT. It encodes CASSLAFTGELFF. The full variable domain, in which reference TRBV5-1 and TRBJ2-2 provide the parts outside the CDR3, is KAGVTQTPRYLIKTRGQQVTLSCSPISGHRSVSWYQQTPGQGLQFLFEYFSETQRNKGNFPGRFSGRQFSNSRSEMNVSTLELGDSALYLCASSLAFTGELFFGEGSRLTVL.

On this clone itself: At one end, the junction sequence differs from germline, possibly due to a read error. The genes are TRBV27 and TRBJ1-2, with a weak D call TRBD1 (5 bases). Germline V gene lookup returns CDR1 MNHEY and CDR2 SMNVEV (reference sequence). This CDR3 contains 13 residues. The CDR3 coding sequence is TGTGCCGGCAGCCTCCTAGGACCAGGGGGCTACACCTTC. This gives the protein CAGSLLGPGGYTF.

The genes are TRBV28 and TRBJ2-1; TRBD2 matches at 8 bases. Per the germline V gene, CDR1 is MDHEN and CDR2 is SYDVKM. Losses at the gene ends were 7 bases for V and 2 bases for J; bases not matched to a gene: 7. CDR3 size: 15 residues. The CDR3 sequence: CASTLGGAAYNEQFF. The CDR3 DNA reads as TGTGCCAGCACCCTCGGGGGGGCGGCCTACAATGAGCAGTTCTTC.

This sequence joins TRBV28 and TRBJ1-3, with D maybe TRBD1 (5 bases). The V end was cut by 3 bases, the J end by 4 bases, with 10 bases between. Germline lookup yields CDR1 MDHEN and CDR2 SYDVKM. The CDR3 totals 14 residues. CDR3 sequence (DNA): TGTGCCAGCAGTTTTTTCGGGGGAGGAAACACCATATATTTT. It encodes CASSFFGGGNTIYF.

This chain joins TRBV7-9 and TRBJ2-5, with TRBD2 identical over 8 bases. The CDR3 covers 13 residues. Germline V CDR1 and CDR2: SEHNR, FQNEAQ (reference sequence). After removal of 4 bases from V and 4 bases from J, the junction contained 2 bases not matched to a gene. CDR3 protein: CASSYGLAETQYF. The CDR3 coding sequence is TGTGCCAGCAGCTACGGACTAGCAGAGACCCAGTACTTC. The whole variable domain, remainder taken from reference TRBV7-9 and TRBJ2-5, is DTGVSQNPRHKITKRGQNVTFRCDPISEHNRLYWYRQTLGQGPEFLTYFQNEAQLEKSRLLSDRFSAERPKGSFSTLEIQRTEQGDSAMYLCASSYGLAETQYFGPGTRLLVL.

This clone was observed a handful of times. The chain is built from TRBV5-1 and TRBJ2-7; D not resolved. CDR3 size: 14 residues. V shed 1 base and J shed 4 bases, with 12 bases lying between them. The germline V gene encodes CDR1 SGHRS and CDR2 YFSETQ. In DNA, the CDR3 is TGCGCCAGCAGCTTGAACCCCGACGGGTACGAGCAGTACTTC. Protein: CASSLNPDGYEQYF.

This clone was seen once. The genes are TRBV9 and TRBJ2-6; D is perhaps TRBD1 (6 bases). Deletions cut 3 bases from V and 4 bases from J, with 14 bases between. The CDR3 is 16 amino acids. Germline V gene data show CDR1 as SGDLS and CDR2 as YYNGEE. In nucleotides, the CDR3 is TGTGCCAGCAGCGCCGAACAGGGTTTCGGGGCCAACGTCCTGACTTTC. Amino acids: CASSAEQGFGANVLTF.

The chain combines TRBV4-1 with TRBJ1-3; D gene uncertain. Trimming cost V 4 bases and J 4 bases, with 8 bases left between them. Germline V gene data show CDR1 as MGHRA and CDR2 as YSYEKL. CDR3 length: 13 amino acids. The CDR3 DNA reads TGCGCCAGCAGCCCCCAAGGGGGAAACACCATATATTTT. Protein product: CASSPQGGNTIYF.

This clone was observed a handful of times. The chain combines TRBV6-1 with TRBJ1-2, with D unresolved. Germline-derived CDR1 and CDR2 are MNHNS and SASEGT. Trimming pared 6 bases from V and 8 bases from J, leaving 16 bases between. There are 13 residues in the CDR3. CDR3 nucleotides: TGTGCCAGCAGCCGAGACCCCCTGCGGGGCTACACCTTC. Its translation is CASSRDPLRGYTF.

The rearrangement uses TRBV7-2 and TRBJ2-3, with D possibly TRBD2 on 6 matching bases. Deletions cut 4 bases from V and 0 bases from J, with 14 bases between. CDR1 is SGHTA and CDR2 is FQGNSA in the germline V gene. The CDR3 sequence is 16 residues long. CDR3 DNA: TGTGCCAGCAGCTCCTGGCGGGGCGGGAGCACAGATACGCAGTATTTT. This encodes CASSSWRGGSTDTQYF.

A few counts support this clone. The chain has TRBV5-1 and TRBJ2-5; TRBD1 aligns across 11 bases. The CDR3 consists of 14 residues. J was trimmed by 7 bases and V by 4 bases; bases with no gene match: 6. Looked up from germline, CDR1 is SGHRS and CDR2 is YFSETQ. CDR3: CASSEGQGVGTQYF. CDR3 in DNA: TGCGCCAGCAGCGAGGGACAGGGGGTGGGGACCCAGTACTTC.

The chain carries TRBV19 and TRBJ2-1, with D perhaps matching TRBD1 or TRBD2 (5 bases each). CDR1 and CDR2 from the germline V gene are LNHDA and SQIVND (reference sequence). The CDR3 covers 14 residues. With 9 bases removed from V and 6 bases from J, the gap between germline ends came to 18 bases. CDR3 sequence (DNA): TGTGCCAGCCAGATTAAGGGACGGATCAATGAGCAGTTCTTC. Translated: CASQIKGRINEQFF.

The rearrangement links TRBV11-2 to TRBJ2-7, with a weak D call TRBD1 (6 bases). The CDR3 spans 14 residues. The germline V gene has CDR1 SGHAT and CDR2 FQNNGV. V shed 6 bases and J shed 3 bases, with 15 bases lying between them. CDR3 sequence reads: CASRQQGPLYEQYF. As DNA, the CDR3 is TGTGCCAGCAGGCAACAGGGCCCCCTCTACGAGCAGTACTTC.

V and J are TRBV18 and TRBJ2-5, with D tentatively TRBD2 (5 bases). CDR1 and CDR2 from the germline V gene are KGHSH and LQKENI. V lost 5 bases and J 4 bases, leaving 8 bases between the germline ends. This CDR3 is 12 amino acids long. The CDR3 spells CASSAEGETQYF. The CDR3 DNA reads as TGTGCCAGCTCAGCCGAGGGAGAGACCCAGTACTTC.

The chain couples TRBV7-2 to TRBJ2-5; 7 bases align to TRBD2. Germline CDR1 SGHTA, CDR2 FQGNSA. CDR3 length: 15 amino acids. V lost 4 bases to trimming and J lost 4 bases; unmatched junction nucleotides: 9. The CDR3 sequence: CASSSPRGSRETQYF. In DNA, the CDR3 is TGTGCCAGCAGCTCCCCCCGCGGGAGCCGAGAGACCCAGTACTTC.

This clone was detected only once. The chain links TRBV6-1 to TRBJ2-6; the D gene could be TRBD1 or TRBD2 (5 bases each). The germline CDR1 and CDR2 sequences are MNHNS and SASEGT. The length of the CDR3 is 19 residues. Trimming pared 1 base from V and 0 bases from J, leaving 16 bases between. CDR3 coding DNA: TGTGCCAGCAGTGAAGGCACGGGACGGATAAGCTCTGGGGCCAACGTCCTGACTTTC. This translates into CASSEGTGRISSGANVLTF.

The V gene is TRBV30, the J gene TRBJ2-6; D gene ambiguous. This CDR3 has 13 residues. Germline values: CDR1 GTSNPN, CDR2 SVGIG (reference sequence). Trimming took off 3 bases at V and 3 bases at J, with 6 bases between the two ends. The chain's CDR3 is CAWSGIGANVLTF. The CDR3 nucleotides read TGTGCCTGGAGCGGTATTGGGGCCAACGTCCTGACTTTC.

The chain recombines TRBV28 with TRBJ2-5, with 8 bases lining up with TRBD2. Looked up from germline, CDR1 is MDHEN and CDR2 is SYDVKM. V lost 3 bases and J lost 9; bases outside the gene matches: 12. The CDR3 spans 15 residues. DNA for the CDR3: TGTGCCAGCAGTTTGGTCGGGAGGGGAGGGGCAGCCCAGTACTTC. Its translation: CASSLVGRGGAAQYF.

The chain couples TRBV7-8 to TRBJ1-1; D remains ambiguous. V shed 2 bases and J shed 5 bases, with 6 bases lying between them. This CDR3 comprises 12 residues. From germline, CDR1 is SGHVS and CDR2 FQNEAQ. DNA of the CDR3: TGTGCCAGCAGCTTACTGGGTACTGAAGCTTTCTTT. It codes for CASSLLGTEAFF.

Notes on this clone: Because the CDR3's place on the DNA is in doubt, the DNA is left out and the CDR3 is given as listed by TCRdb. V usage is TRBV7-2 and J usage is TRBJ2-7; the table's D call of TRBD1 was not tested on the DNA. Germline CDR1 and CDR2: SGHTA and FQGNSA. 16 amino acids form the CDR3, both terminal residues included. The CDR3 is CASSFWPRGNSYEQYF.